This T cell receptor beta chain came from a study of T cells in Graves' hyperthyroidism and ophthalmopathy. The V end lost 6 bases, the J end lost 7 bases, and 18 bases lay between the germline ends. Germline V CDR1 and CDR2: SQVTM, ANQGSEA. There are 14 residues in the CDR3. It was RNA transcripts that yielded the amplified TCR beta CDR3 regions. HTBI primers drove first-round RT-PCR of the TCR CDR3. TCRdb processed the multiplex PCR reads anew with MiXCR; each CDR3 protein has one entry. The table lists fewer than 550,000 distinct CDR3 sequences, 15% to 18% of them singletons. The receptor's source is a young woman with Graves' hyperthyroidism. Sequenced input: blood. This sequence joins TRBV29-1 and TRBJ1-4, with TRBD1 as a possible D gene (6 bases). The DNA of the CDR3 is TGCAGCGTACTCGAAGGGGGGGCTGGTGAAAAACTGTTTTTT. Protein sequence: CSVLEGGAGEKLFF.